The 16 T cell receptor beta chains presented below share a single source sample, sequenced in a study of OX40 agonist ivuxolimab in advanced cancers. Sequencing used immunoSEQ multiplex PCR; TCRdb keeps in-frame clones, though not all of them. The table includes 30,000 to 45,000 clones, about 81% detected once. Here the sequenced sample was CD4+ or CD8+ T cells sorted from blood, taken in a trial of the OX40 agonist ivuxolimab. The receptors were gathered from an adult with an advanced solid tumor such as melanoma, head and neck, liver or kidney cancer.

The gene calls are TRBV11-2 and TRBJ2-1, with D perhaps TRBD1 (6 bases). The CDR3 consists of 13 residues. Germline V lookup: CDR1 SGHAT, CDR2 FQNNGV. V gave up 5 bases and J gave up 10 bases, with 15 bases separating them. In DNA form, the CDR3 reads TGTGCCAGCAGCGTGACAGGAGTACGGGAGCAGTTCTTC. Translation gives CASSVTGVREQFF.

This clone appeared once. The V gene is TRBV2, the J gene TRBJ2-7, with D hard to call. CDR1 and CDR2 from the germline V gene are SNHLY and FYNNEI. The V end was cut by 7 bases, the J end by 0 bases, with 13 bases between. CDR3 size: 14 residues. CDR3 protein: CASTENSSSYEQYF. The CDR3 DNA follows: TGTGCCAGCACCGAAAACTCAAGCTCCTACGAGCAGTACTTC.

This rearrangement joins TRBV13 to TRBJ1-1; D remains unclear. Per germline, CDR1 PRHDT and CDR2 FYEKMQ (reference sequence). V dropped 5 bases and J dropped 0 bases, with 4 bases sitting between them. The CDR3 runs 12 residues. CDR3 in amino acids: CASSPMNTEAFF. CDR3 nucleotide sequence: TGTGCCAGCAGCCCGATGAACACTGAAGCTTTCTTT.

The chain has TRBV6-5 and TRBJ2-5; D may be TRBD2 (5 bases). This CDR3 is built from 14 residues. With 6 bases removed from V and 8 bases from J, the gap between germline ends came to 19 bases. The germline V gene has CDR1 MNHEY and CDR2 SVGAGI. CDR3: CASREWTAPGTQYF. In DNA, the CDR3 is TGTGCCAGCAGAGAATGGACGGCGCCGGGAACCCAGTACTTC.

This clone appeared once. CDR3 coding DNA: TGTGCCAGCACCCTAATGGCGGCTACACACGAGCAGTACTTC. Translation gives CASTLMAATHEQYF. The chain has TRBV28 and TRBJ2-7, with unresolved D. Germline V lookup: CDR1 MDHEN, CDR2 SYDVKM. V gave up 7 bases and J gave up 5 bases, with 18 bases separating them. This CDR3 has 14 residues.

By proportion, this clone is medium-sized. The chain combines TRBV9 with TRBJ1-2; D uncertain. The CDR3 consists of 13 residues. CDR1 is SGDLS, CDR2 YYNGEE, per germline. V dropped 4 bases and J dropped 1 base, with 8 bases sitting between them. In nucleotides, the CDR3 is TGTGCCAGCAGCTCTCAGGTTAACTATGGCTACACCTTC. Translation: CASSSQVNYGYTF.

The chain employs TRBV9 and TRBJ1-1; D possibly corresponds to TRBD1 (5 bases). CDR1 and CDR2 from the germline V gene are SGDLS and YYNGEE. This CDR3 region has 15 residues. The germline V and J ends were trimmed by 3 bases and 1 base, with 13 bases remaining between them. CDR3 sequence: CASSASDSPNTEAFF. CDR3 DNA sequence: TGTGCCAGCAGCGCCTCCGACAGCCCGAACACTGAAGCTTTCTTT.

Written as DNA, the CDR3 is TGTGCCAGCAGCGTAGGTAGGGGTCCTGTCGTTGAGCGGCAGTTCTTC. Translation gives CASSVGRGPVVERQFF. The V gene is TRBV9, the J gene TRBJ2-1, with D possibly matching TRBD1 (5 bases). Trimming took 0 bases from V and 12 from J, leaving 22 bases between them. The CDR3 contains 16 residues. Per the germline V gene, CDR1 is SGDLS and CDR2 is YYNGEE.

CDR3 sequence: CASSLYHEGDEQYF. The CDR3 DNA reads TGTGCCAGCAGCCTCTACCACGAGGGAGACGAGCAGTACTTC. V usage is TRBV7-3 and J usage is TRBJ2-7, with D perhaps matching TRBD2 (5 bases). Germline-derived CDR1 and CDR2 are SGHTA and FQGTGA. The CDR3 totals 14 residues. Trimming shortened V by 5 bases and J by 5 bases, and 16 bases separated the two germline ends. The variable domain in full, completed from reference TRBV7-3 and TRBJ2-7, reads GAGVSQTPSNKVTEKGKYVELRCDPISGHTALYWYRQSLGQGPEFLIYFQGTGAADDSGLPNDRFFAVRPEGSVSTLKIQRTERGDSAVYLCASSLYHEGDEQYFGPGTRLTVT.

This rearrangement joins TRBV6-5 to TRBJ2-5, with TRBD2 as a possible D gene (6 bases). Trimming removed 5 bases at V and 4 bases at J, with 14 bases between. The germline V gene encodes CDR1 MNHEY and CDR2 SVGAGI. The CDR3 is 14 residues long. The DNA for the CDR3 is TGTGCCAGCAGTGCGGGGAGACGGGGAGAGACCCAGTACTTC. Protein sequence: CASSAGRRGETQYF.

V and J are TRBV12-1 and TRBJ2-3; the table's TRBD2 call for D was not verified on the DNA. TRBV12-1 is a pseudogene locus. The CDR3 runs to 18 residues. Written as DNA, the CDR3 is TGTGCCAGCAGCTTTGAGGCGGCGGACTCCTTGAGCACAGATACGCAGTATTTT. This gives the protein CASSFEAADSLSTDTQYF.

The genes are TRBV27 and TRBJ2-7; 7 nucleotides line up with TRBD1. Germline loops: CDR1 MNHEY, CDR2 SMNVEV (reference sequence). The V gene end was trimmed by 5 bases and the J gene end by 7 bases; junction bases not matched to a gene: 8. This CDR3 spans 13 amino acids. CDR3 nucleotide sequence: TGTGCCAGCAGTCCCCCGGACAGGCGGGAGCAGTACTTC. Its protein is CASSPPDRREQYF.

This sequence joins TRBV4-3 and TRBJ2-3, with D tentatively TRBD1 (5 bases). The CDR3 runs to 14 residues. Germline V gene sequence: CDR1 LGHNA, CDR2 YSLEER. V lost 0 bases and J 4 bases, leaving 8 bases between the germline ends. The CDR3 reads CASSQDIRADTQYF. The CDR3 DNA reads as TGCGCCAGCAGCCAAGATATCAGGGCAGATACGCAGTATTTT.

Only one count was recorded for this clone. V and J are TRBV9 and TRBJ1-1, with a tentative D call TRBD1 (6 bases). This CDR3 is built from 14 residues. Germline V gene data show CDR1 as SGDLS and CDR2 as YYNGEE. Trimming cost V 4 bases and J 0 bases, with 10 bases left between them. The CDR3 DNA follows: TGTGCCAGCAGCCCGGGGGCTCTGAACACTGAAGCTTTCTTT. Residues: CASSPGALNTEAFF.

This clone was seen only once. This sequence joins TRBV4-2 and TRBJ2-2; no clear D gene. The CDR3 sequence is 16 residues long. V lost 1 base and J 5 bases, leaving 14 bases between the germline ends. CDR1 LGHNA and CDR2 YNFKEQ come from the germline V gene. CDR3 nucleotide sequence: TGTGCCAGCAGCCAAGGGCCAACGACCTCGACCGGGGAGCTGTTTTTT. Translating it yields CASSQGPTTSTGELFF.

The chain has TRBV5-4 and TRBJ2-3, with 7 positions matching TRBD1. Trimming cost V 4 bases and J 6 bases; bases outside gene matches: 5. There are 13 residues in the CDR3. The germline V gene has CDR1 SGHNT and CDR2 YYREEE (reference sequence). CDR3: CASSTDRVDTQYF. DNA of the CDR3: TGTGCCAGCAGCACCGACAGGGTCGATACGCAGTATTTT. Together with reference TRBV5-4 and TRBJ2-3, the CDR3 gives the full variable domain: ETGVTQSPTHLIKTRGQQVTLRCSSQSGHNTVSWYQQALGQGPQFIFQYYREEENGRGNFPPRFSGLQFPNYSSELNVNALELDDSALYLCASSTDRVDTQYFGPGTRLTVL.